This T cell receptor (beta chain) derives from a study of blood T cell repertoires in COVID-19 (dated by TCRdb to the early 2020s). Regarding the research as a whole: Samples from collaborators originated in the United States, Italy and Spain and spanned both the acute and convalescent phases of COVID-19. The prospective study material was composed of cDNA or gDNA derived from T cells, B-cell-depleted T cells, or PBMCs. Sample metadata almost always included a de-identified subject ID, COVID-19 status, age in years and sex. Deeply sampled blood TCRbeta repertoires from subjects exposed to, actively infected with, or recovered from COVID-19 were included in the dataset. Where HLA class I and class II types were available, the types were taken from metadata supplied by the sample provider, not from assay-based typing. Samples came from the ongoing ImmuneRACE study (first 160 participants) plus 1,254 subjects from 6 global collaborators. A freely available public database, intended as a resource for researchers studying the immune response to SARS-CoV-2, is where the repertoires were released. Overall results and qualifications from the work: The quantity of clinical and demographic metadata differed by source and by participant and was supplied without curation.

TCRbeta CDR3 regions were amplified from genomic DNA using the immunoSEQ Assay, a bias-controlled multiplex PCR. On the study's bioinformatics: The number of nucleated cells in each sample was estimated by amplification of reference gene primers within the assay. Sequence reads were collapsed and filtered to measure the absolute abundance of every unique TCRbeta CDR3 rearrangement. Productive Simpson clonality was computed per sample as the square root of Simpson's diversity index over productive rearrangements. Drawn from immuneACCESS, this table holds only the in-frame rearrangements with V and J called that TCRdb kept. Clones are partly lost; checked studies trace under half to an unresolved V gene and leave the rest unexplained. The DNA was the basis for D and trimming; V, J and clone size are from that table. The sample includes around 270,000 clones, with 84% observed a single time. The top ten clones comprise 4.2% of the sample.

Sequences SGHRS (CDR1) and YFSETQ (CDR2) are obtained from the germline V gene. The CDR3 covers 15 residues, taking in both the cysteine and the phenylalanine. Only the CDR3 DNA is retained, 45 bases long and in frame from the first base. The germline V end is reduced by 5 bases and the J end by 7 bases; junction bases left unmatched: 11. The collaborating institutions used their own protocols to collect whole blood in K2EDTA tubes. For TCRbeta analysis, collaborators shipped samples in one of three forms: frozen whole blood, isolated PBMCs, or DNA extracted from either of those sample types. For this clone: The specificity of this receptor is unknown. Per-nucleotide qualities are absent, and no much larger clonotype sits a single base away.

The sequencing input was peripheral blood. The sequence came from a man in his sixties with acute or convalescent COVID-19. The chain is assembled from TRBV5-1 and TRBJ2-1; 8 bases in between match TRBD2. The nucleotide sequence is TGCGCCAGCAGTAGTGAAGCGGGAGTTAGAAATGAGCAGTTCTTC. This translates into CASSSEAGVRNEQFF.